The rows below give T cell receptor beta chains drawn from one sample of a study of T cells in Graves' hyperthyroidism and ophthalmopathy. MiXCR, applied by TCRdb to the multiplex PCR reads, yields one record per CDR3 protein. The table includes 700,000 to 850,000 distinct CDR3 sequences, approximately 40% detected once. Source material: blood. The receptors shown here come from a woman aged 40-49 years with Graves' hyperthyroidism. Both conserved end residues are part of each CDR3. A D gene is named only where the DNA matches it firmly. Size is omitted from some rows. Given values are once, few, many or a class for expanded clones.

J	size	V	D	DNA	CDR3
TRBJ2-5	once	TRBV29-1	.	TGCAGCGTTGAGGCAGACGGGACCCAGTACTTC	CSVEADGTQYF
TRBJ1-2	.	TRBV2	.	TGTGCCAGCAGTCGTATAGGGAATGGCTACACCTTC	CASSRIGNGYTF
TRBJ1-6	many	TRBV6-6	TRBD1	TGTGCCAGCAGTCGGACAGGGAATTCACCCCTCCACTTT	CASSRTGNSPLHF
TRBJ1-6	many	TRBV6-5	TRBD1	TGTGCCAGCAGTTACTGGGGACAGGGGCGTTCACCCCTCCACTTT	CASSYWGQGRSPLHF
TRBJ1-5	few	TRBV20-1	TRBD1	TGCAGTGCTAGACCCATTGAAGGACAGGGTTATAGCAATCAGCCCCAGCATTTT	CSARPIEGQGYSNQPQHF
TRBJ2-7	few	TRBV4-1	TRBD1	TGCGCCAGCAGCCAAGATTGGGGGACAGCACCCTACGAGCAGTACTTC	CASSQDWGTAPYEQYF
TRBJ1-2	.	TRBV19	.	TGTGCCAGTAGTATGGGACTTAGCCCTAACTATGGCTACACCTTC	CASSMGLSPNYGYTF
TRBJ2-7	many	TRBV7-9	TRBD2	TGTGCCAGCAGCTTAGGAGCGGGGGCTTTGTACGAGCAGTACTTC	CASSLGAGALYEQYF
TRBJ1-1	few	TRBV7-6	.	TGTGCCAGCAGCTTTATCGTAAGGAACACTGAAGCTTTCTTT	CASSFIVRNTEAFF
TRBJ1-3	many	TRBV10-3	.	TGTGCCATCAGTGACAGCGGAAACACCATATATTTT	CAISDSGNTIYF
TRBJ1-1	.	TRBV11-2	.	TGTGCCAGCAGCTCCAGGATAGTGGGCACTGAAGCTTTCTTT	CASSSRIVGTEAFF
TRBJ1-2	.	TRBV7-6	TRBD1	TGTGCCAGCAGCTTGGAAACTTTCAGGGGGGAATATGGCTACACCTTC	CASSLETFRGEYGYTF
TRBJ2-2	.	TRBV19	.	TGTGCCAGTAGTATAACTCCGGTGGGGACCGGGGAGCTGTTTTTT	CASSITPVGTGELFF
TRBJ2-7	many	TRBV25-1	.	TGTGCCAGCAGTGAAAACGGACTCCCCTACGAGCAGTACTTC	CASSENGLPYEQYF
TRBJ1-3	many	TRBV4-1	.	TGCGCCAGCAGCCAAGAAAGGTCTGGAAACACCATATATTTT	CASSQERSGNTIYF
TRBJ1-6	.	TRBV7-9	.	TGTGCCAGCAGCTTAATTGGTACGCGGGGAATAGTAGGCTCACCCCTCCACTTT	CASSLIGTRGIVGSPLHF
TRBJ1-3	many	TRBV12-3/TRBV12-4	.	TGTGCCAGCAGTTTACTAGACTCTGGAAACACCATATATTTT	CASSLLDSGNTIYF
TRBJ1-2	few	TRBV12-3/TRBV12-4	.	TGTGCCAGCACTCCGAACCCCGATTCATGGGGCTACACCTTC	CASTPNPDSWGYTF
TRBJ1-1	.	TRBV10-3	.	TGTGCCATCAGTGGACCCCCTACAGGGTTTACTGAAGCTTTCTTT	CAISGPPTGFTEAFF
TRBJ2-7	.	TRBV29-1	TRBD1	TGCAGCGCCAAAGGGGACAGTGCCTACGAGCAGTACTTC	CSAKGDSAYEQYF
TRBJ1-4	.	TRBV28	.	TGTGCCAGCGGTAGGGCTGCGACTAATGAAAAACTGTTTTTT	CASGRAATNEKLFF
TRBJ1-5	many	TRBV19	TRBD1	TGTGCCAGTAGTGGGACGGGACAGGGAAGCAATCAGCCCCAGCATTTT	CASSGTGQGSNQPQHF
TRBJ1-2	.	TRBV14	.	TGTGCCAGCAGCCAAGTCGGGGCGTGGATGAGTGGCTACACCTTC	CASSQVGAWMSGYTF
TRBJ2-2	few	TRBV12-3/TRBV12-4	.	TGTGCCAGCAGTTTTGTGGGAAGCACCGGGGAGCTGTTTTTT	CASSFVGSTGELFF
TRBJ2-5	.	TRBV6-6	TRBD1	TGTGCCAGCAGTTACGGGACAGAACAAGAGACCCAGTACTTC	CASSYGTEQETQYF
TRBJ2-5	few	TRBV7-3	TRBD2	TGTGCCAGCAGCTTAGGTCCGGGGGGAGGATCGGAGACCCAGTACTTC	CASSLGPGGGSETQYF
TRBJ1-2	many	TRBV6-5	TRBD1	TGTGCCAGCAGTTACATTACGACAGGGCTGGACGGCTACACCTTC	CASSYITTGLDGYTF
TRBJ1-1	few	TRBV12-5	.	TGTGCTAGTGGTTTGGTACTTTCAAATGTCTTGAACACTGAAGCTTTCTTT	CASGLVLSNVLNTEAFF
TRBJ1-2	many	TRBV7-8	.	TGTGCCAGCAGCTTGACGACAGACTATGGCTACACCTTC	CASSLTTDYGYTF
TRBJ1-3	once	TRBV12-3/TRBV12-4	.	TGTGCCAGCAGTTTGGGGCAGAGCACAAACTCTGGAAACACCATATATTTT	CASSLGQSTNSGNTIYF
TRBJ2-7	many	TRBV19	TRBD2	TGTGCCAGTAGTTTAGCGGGGGAAAATCCCTACGAGCAGTACTTC	CASSLAGENPYEQYF
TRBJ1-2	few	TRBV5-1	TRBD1	TGCGCCAGCAGCCAATACCATACCGGGACAGGGAATGGCTACACCTTC	CASSQYHTGTGNGYTF
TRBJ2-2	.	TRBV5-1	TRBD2	TGCGCCAGCAGCCAAGGGACTAGCGGGAGCGACGCCGGGGAGCTGTTTTTT	CASSQGTSGSDAGELFF
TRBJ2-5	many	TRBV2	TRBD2	TGTGCCAGCAGTGAACGCGGGGGACAAGAGACCCAGTACTTC	CASSERGGQETQYF
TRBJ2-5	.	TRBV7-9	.	TGTGCCAGCAGCTATTCCGAGGGGGAGACCCAGTACTTC	CASSYSEGETQYF
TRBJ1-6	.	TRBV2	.	TGTGCCAGCAGGGACAGCCTCCACTTT	CASRDSLHF